This T cell receptor (beta chain) was identified in a study of blood T cells in healthy people across ages. Study overall: Template switching captured about one barcoded beta molecule per two T cells. Regarding the study as a whole: Both naive CD4+ cell counts and diversity were greater in long-lived donors than in aged donors.

Using a J-beta primer mix together with a sample-barcoded 5' primer, a second PCR was run for roughly 6 to 11 cycles. Individual samples furnished no less than 2.5 million CDR3-containing paired-end reads apiece. MiXCR, run by TCRdb on the 5' RACE reads, gives a single entry per CDR3 protein. The top ten clones hold around 8% of a sample with 1.5 million or so distinct CDR3 sequences, around two fifths of them seen once. The germline CDR1 and CDR2 sequences are MNHEY and SMNVEV (reference sequence). This CDR3 is 15 amino acids long. Between the trimmed V and J ends, which lost 7 bases and 2 bases, there was a span of 15 bases. About this clonotype itself: Its antigen remains unidentified.

The sequenced sample consisted of blood. This receptor was obtained from a woman aged 18-29 years in good health. The rearrangement uses TRBV27 and TRBJ2-1, with D possibly being TRBD2 (5 bases). The CDR3 protein is CASTETEVAYNEQFF. The CDR3 nucleotides are TGTGCCAGCACCGAAACGGAGGTAGCCTACAATGAGCAGTTCTTC.